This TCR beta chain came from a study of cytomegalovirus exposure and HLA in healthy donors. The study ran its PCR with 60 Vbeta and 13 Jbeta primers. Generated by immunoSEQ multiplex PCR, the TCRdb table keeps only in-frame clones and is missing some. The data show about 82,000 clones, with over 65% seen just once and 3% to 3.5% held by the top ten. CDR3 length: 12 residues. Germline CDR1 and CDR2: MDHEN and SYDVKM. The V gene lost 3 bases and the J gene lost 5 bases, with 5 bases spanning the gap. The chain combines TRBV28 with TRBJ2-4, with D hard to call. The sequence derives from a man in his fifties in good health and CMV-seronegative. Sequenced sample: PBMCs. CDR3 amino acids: CASSFSQNIQYF. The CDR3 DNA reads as TGTGCCAGCAGTTTTTCTCAAAACATTCAGTACTTC.